Reported below is one T cell receptor beta chain. Its target is not known. The data originate from a study of cytomegalovirus exposure and HLA in healthy donors. Study-wide context: Out of 398 genotyped donors, roughly 80% belonged to the Caucasian-associated ancestry cluster. Findings and caveats of the study: Several of the most significant clusters appeared linked to common viral pathogens, based on a later analysis. A later analysis showed HLA-associated TCR beta chains outstripping equally common others in clonal expansion.

13 Jbeta primers and 60 Vbeta primers were used for the PCR. Profiling relied on immunoSEQ multiplex PCR, and the TCRdb table lists in-frame clones only, not all of them. The repertoire has around 90,000 clones, approximately 60% of them found once; the top ten carry about a fifth. Healthy bone marrow donors made up the donors. The sample consisted of PBMCs. This TCR was recovered from a woman aged 45 to 65 in good health and CMV-seropositive.

The CDR3 protein is CASSLTGDVLHF. The CDR3 DNA reads TGTGCCAGCAGCTTGACAGGGGATGTCCTCCACTTT. V usage is TRBV5-5 and J usage is TRBJ1-6; 7 bases fit TRBD1. This CDR3 has 12 residues. V lost 1 base to trimming and J lost 15 bases; unmatched junction nucleotides: 4. CDR1 and CDR2 (germline): SGHKS, YYEKEE (reference sequence).